The 27 T cell receptor beta chains below all came from one sample that was sequenced in a study of blood T cell repertoires in COVID-19. Profiled with immunoSEQ multiplex PCR; TCRdb holds only in-frame clones, not every one. The sample consists of 25,000 or so clones, approximately 90% of them appearing once. Sequenced sample: peripheral blood. These receptors all stem from a woman older than 75 with active or convalescent COVID-19.

Here the CDR3 DNA reads TGTGCCAGCAGCTTATGGGACAGAAGAGACAATGAGCAGTTCTTC. This encodes CASSLWDRRDNEQFF. The rearrangement links TRBV11-2 to TRBJ2-1; 7 bases are shared with TRBD1. Germline lookup yields CDR1 SGHAT and CDR2 FQNNGV. The CDR3 totals 15 residues. The junction had 6 bases not matched to a gene; V was cut back by 2 bases and J by 5 bases.

CDR3 nucleotide sequence: TGTGCCAGCAGCTTAGACGACATCACAGATACGCAGTATTTT. It encodes CASSLDDITDTQYF. V and J are TRBV11-3 and TRBJ2-3, with D hard to call. Germline V gives CDR1 SGHNT, CDR2 YENEEA. The CDR3 loop spans 14 amino acids. V was trimmed by 0 bases and J by 2 bases, leaving 6 bases between them.

This chain connects TRBV23-1 to TRBJ2-3, with TRBD2 matching 7 bases. TRBV23-1 is given ORF status, its function remaining uncertain. Unmatched junction bases numbered 7, after V lost 2 bases and J lost 2 bases. The CDR3 runs to 16 residues. This chain's CDR3 is CASSQRLADLTDTQYF. DNA of the CDR3: TGCGCCAGCAGTCAACGGCTAGCGGACCTCACAGATACGCAGTATTTT.

As DNA, the CDR3 is TGTGCCAGCCCCCGGGGGGAGAGCTCTGGGGCCAACGTCCTGACTTTC. Protein product: CASPRGESSGANVLTF. The chain is built from TRBV18 and TRBJ2-6; the match to TRBD2 covers 7 bases. Germline lookup yields CDR1 KGHSH and CDR2 LQKENI. Germline trimming cut 8 bases from V and 0 bases from J; bases unmatched to any gene: 7. The CDR3 covers 16 residues.

This sequence joins TRBV5-1 and TRBJ1-2; D gene ambiguous. Deletions cut 1 base from V and 6 bases from J, with 10 bases between. Germline lookup yields CDR1 SGHRS and CDR2 YFSETQ. The CDR3 runs to 13 residues. This CDR3 is CASSLSQRDGYTF. In nucleotides, the CDR3 is TGCGCCAGCAGCTTGTCACAGAGAGATGGCTACACCTTC.

The V and J genes are TRBV5-6 and TRBJ2-2; tentatively, D is TRBD1 (6 bases). CDR1 and CDR2 from the germline V gene are SGHDT and YYEEEE. V gave up 2 bases and J gave up 6 bases, with 8 bases separating them. There are 13 residues in the CDR3. CDR3 bases: TGTGCCAGCAGCTTAGGACAGCCCGGGGAGCTGTTTTTT. Translated, it gives CASSLGQPGELFF.

This chain connects TRBV29-1 to TRBJ1-3; no clear D. Germline V gives CDR1 SQVTM, CDR2 ANQGSEA. Trimming shortened V by 7 bases and J by 2 bases, and 12 bases separated the two germline ends. The CDR3 loop spans 13 amino acids. DNA for the CDR3: TGCAGCGCGCGGGGTTTGACTGGAAACACCATATATTTT. This sequence encodes CSARGLTGNTIYF.

This clone appeared once. The gene calls are TRBV7-9 and TRBJ1-2; weak D call: TRBD1 (5 bases). From germline, CDR1 is SEHNR and CDR2 FQNEAQ (reference sequence). Trimming cost V 0 bases and J 7 bases, with 6 bases left between them. The CDR3 runs to 12 residues. Here the CDR3 reads CASSLAGAGYTF. The CDR3 DNA is TGTGCCAGCAGCTTAGCAGGGGCTGGCTACACCTTC.

The chain employs TRBV7-2 and TRBJ2-3; 8 bases are shared with TRBD2. The length of the CDR3 is 16 residues. The germline gives CDR1 SGHTA, CDR2 FQGNSA. The V and J ends lost 4 bases and 4 bases, in that order; junction bases with no gene match: 10. CDR3 sequence (DNA): TGTGCCAGCAGCTATTCCAGCGGGAGAATTTCAGATACGCAGTATTTT. Its translation is CASSYSSGRISDTQYF.

The chain is built from TRBV28 and TRBJ2-7, with unresolved D. This CDR3 contains 12 residues. The germline CDR1 and CDR2 sequences are MDHEN and SYDVKM. Between the trimmed V and J ends, which lost 3 bases and 2 bases, there was a span of 5 bases. The CDR3 sequence is CASSFEPYEQYF. For the CDR3, the DNA is TGTGCCAGCAGTTTCGAGCCCTACGAGCAGTACTTC.

The V gene is TRBV5-1, the J gene TRBJ2-7; 8 bases match TRBD2. CDR3 length: 14 residues. J lost 0 bases, V lost 2 bases, and 1 base had no gene match. In germline, CDR1 is SGHRS, CDR2 YFSETQ. Here the CDR3 reads CASSFGGDSYEQYF. CDR3 coding DNA: TGCGCCAGCAGCTTCGGGGGGGACTCCTACGAGCAGTACTTC.

As DNA, the CDR3 is TGTGCCAGCTCACCGGATGACAGGGACCCGTACGAGCAGTACTTC. Translated: CASSPDDRDPYEQYF. The rearrangement links TRBV18 to TRBJ2-7; the match to TRBD1 covers 7 bases. Germline CDR1 KGHSH, CDR2 LQKENI. The CDR3 consists of 15 residues. Losses at the gene ends were 3 bases for V and 4 bases for J; bases not matched to a gene: 9.

There are a few counts of this clone. V and J are TRBV6-2 or TRBV6-3 and TRBJ1-5; 7 positions match TRBD1. The V gene end was trimmed by 5 bases and the J gene end by 1 base; junction bases not matched to a gene: 5. CDR3 length equals 15 residues. Germline CDR1 MNHEY, CDR2 SVGEGT. CDR3 sequence (DNA): TGTGCCAGCAGTCCCCAGACAGGGAGCAATCAGCCCCAGCATTTT. This gives the protein CASSPQTGSNQPQHF.

CDR3 nucleotides: TGTGCCAGTAGTATCGCCGCCAGGGGGACTAACTATGGCTACACCTTC. Translating it yields CASSIAARGTNYGYTF. The chain recombines TRBV19 with TRBJ1-2; 7 positions agree with TRBD1. The germline V gene has CDR1 LNHDA and CDR2 SQIVND (reference sequence). The V segment lost 3 bases and the J segment 0 bases; nucleotides outside the gene matches: 7. This CDR3 comprises 16 residues.

The J gene is TRBJ2-1, the V gene TRBV10-3, with 11 bases matching TRBD1. Losses at the gene ends were 8 bases for V and 9 bases for J; bases not matched to a gene: 12. The CDR3 is 15 amino acids. Germline V CDR1 and CDR2: ENHRY, SYGVKD. The CDR3 loop is CAILPTGQGASEQFF. Here the CDR3 DNA reads TGTGCCATCCTCCCTACAGGACAGGGGGCCAGTGAGCAGTTCTTC.

The rearrangement joins TRBV14 to TRBJ2-1, with 11 bases matching TRBD2. The V segment lost 7 bases and the J segment 8 bases; nucleotides outside the gene matches: 13. The CDR3 consists of 16 residues. Germline loops: CDR1 SGHDN, CDR2 FVKESK. The CDR3 reads CASNPIAGGPVDEQFF. For the CDR3, the DNA is TGTGCCAGCAACCCCATAGCGGGAGGGCCTGTGGATGAGCAGTTCTTC.

This clone was recorded once. V and J are TRBV19 and TRBJ1-1, with a weak D call TRBD1 (5 bases). The CDR3 extends over 14 amino acids. Germline CDR1 reads LNHDA; CDR2 reads SQIVND (reference sequence). Trimming pared 10 bases from V and 4 bases from J, leaving 19 bases between. CDR3 residues: CATGIGAIPTEAFF. DNA of the CDR3: TGTGCCACAGGGATAGGGGCGATTCCCACTGAAGCTTTCTTT.

This chain uses TRBV27 with TRBJ1-4; D is ambiguous. With 3 bases removed from V and 7 bases from J, the gap between germline ends came to 12 bases. Germline V gives CDR1 MNHEY, CDR2 SMNVEV (reference sequence). This CDR3 comprises 14 residues. The CDR3 DNA is TGTGCCAGCAGTTTGGCCCTCCGGGGTGAAAAACTGTTTTTT. The encoded protein is CASSLALRGEKLFF. Complete variable domain (other parts from reference TRBV27 and TRBJ1-4): EAQVTQNPRYLITVTGKKLTVTCSQNMNHEYMSWYRQDPGLGLRQIYYSMNVEVTDKGDVPEGYKVSRKEKRNFPLILESPSPNQTSLYFCASSLALRGEKLFFGSGTQLSVL.

This clone has just one count. This chain links TRBV5-1 with TRBJ2-5, with 8 bases identical to TRBD1. The germline CDR1 and CDR2 sequences are SGHRS and YFSETQ. The CDR3 has 15 amino acids. The junction had 8 bases not matched to a gene; V was cut back by 4 bases and J by 3 bases. CDR3 sequence (DNA): TGCGCCAGCAGCCCGTCCGGGACAGGAAAAGAGACCCAGTACTTC. Translated, it gives CASSPSGTGKETQYF.

The V and J genes are TRBV19 and TRBJ1-2, with TRBD1 matching 10 bases. The ends lost 5 bases at V and 3 bases at J; junction bases unmatched: 9. The CDR3 is made up of 16 amino acids. CDR1 LNHDA and CDR2 SQIVND come from the germline V gene (reference sequence). In DNA, the CDR3 is TGTGCCAGTAGTGTGCCCGGGACAGGGGCGTACTATGGCTACACCTTC. It specifies CASSVPGTGAYYGYTF.

The rearrangement uses TRBV19 and TRBJ2-6; 10 bases are a match to TRBD1. CDR3 length equals 17 residues. With V trimmed by 7 bases and J by 0 bases, 6 bases remained unmatched. The germline V gene encodes CDR1 LNHDA and CDR2 SQIVND (reference sequence). In nucleotides, the CDR3 is TGTGCCAGTACGAATGGACAGGGGGGCTCTGGGGCCAACGTCCTGACTTTC. This translates into CASTNGQGGSGANVLTF.

The chain joins TRBV18 to TRBJ2-7, with a possible D match to TRBD2 (6 bases). Trimming left V 3 bases short and J 3 bases short, with 12 bases between. This CDR3 region has 14 residues. The germline CDR1 and CDR2 sequences are KGHSH and LQKENI. The CDR3 DNA follows: TGTGCCAGCTCACCCGGACTAACGAACTACGAGCAGTACTTC. Residues: CASSPGLTNYEQYF.

This clone was counted a single time. The chain is built from TRBV4-3 and TRBJ2-1; TRBD2 agrees at 7 bases. Germline CDR1 reads LGHNA; CDR2 reads YSLEER. The CDR3 loop spans 13 amino acids. After removal of 4 bases from V and 9 bases from J, the junction contained 6 bases not matched to a gene. The DNA of the CDR3 is TGCGCCAGCAGCCGGGGAGGGGAGGGTGAGCAGTTCTTC. This gives the protein CASSRGGEGEQFF.

This chain uses TRBV15 with TRBJ1-4; D is unresolved. Germline-derived CDR1 and CDR2 are LNHNV and YYDKDF (reference sequence). V was pared by 0 bases and J by 8 bases, with 13 bases between. This CDR3 has 15 amino acids. In DNA form, the CDR3 reads TGTGCCACCAGCAGAGAAGGACTAACGGAGGAAAAACTGTTTTTT. Its protein is CATSREGLTEEKLFF.

The chain carries TRBV6-1 and TRBJ2-5; TRBD2 might be the D (6 bases). V lost 0 bases, J lost 9 bases, and 11 bases lay in between. This CDR3 has 13 residues. CDR1 is MNHNS and CDR2 is SASEGT in the germline V gene. CDR3 in amino acids: CASSEAGGFPQYF. CDR3 nucleotide sequence: TGTGCCAGCAGTGAAGCGGGGGGTTTTCCCCAGTACTTC.

The genes are TRBV5-6 and TRBJ1-2; D not certain. There are 15 residues in the CDR3. CDR1 and CDR2 from the germline V gene are SGHDT and YYEEEE. V was trimmed by 4 bases and J by 4 bases, leaving 17 bases between them. In DNA form, the CDR3 reads TGTGCCAGCAGCGGAACAGTATTGACCGCCTATGGCTACACCTTC. Translation: CASSGTVLTAYGYTF.

The V call is TRBV19, the J call TRBJ2-1; unclear D gene. V was cut by 1 base and J by 7 bases, with 8 bases left in between. The germline CDR1 and CDR2 sequences are LNHDA and SQIVND (reference sequence). The CDR3 contains 13 residues. CDR3 bases: TGTGCCAGTAGTATAGTCCTCTTGAATGAGCAGTTCTTC. This encodes CASSIVLLNEQFF.